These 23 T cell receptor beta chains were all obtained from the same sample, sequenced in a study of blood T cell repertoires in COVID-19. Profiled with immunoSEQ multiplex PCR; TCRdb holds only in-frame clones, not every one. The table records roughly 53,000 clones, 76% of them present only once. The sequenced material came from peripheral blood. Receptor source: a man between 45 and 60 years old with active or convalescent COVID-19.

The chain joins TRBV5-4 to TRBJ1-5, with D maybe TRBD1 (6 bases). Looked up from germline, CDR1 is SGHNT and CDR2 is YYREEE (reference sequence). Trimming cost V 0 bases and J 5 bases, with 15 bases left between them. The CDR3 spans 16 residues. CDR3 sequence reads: CASSLEDRGPYQPQHF. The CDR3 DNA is TGTGCCAGCAGCTTGGAGGACAGAGGCCCCTATCAGCCCCAGCATTTT.

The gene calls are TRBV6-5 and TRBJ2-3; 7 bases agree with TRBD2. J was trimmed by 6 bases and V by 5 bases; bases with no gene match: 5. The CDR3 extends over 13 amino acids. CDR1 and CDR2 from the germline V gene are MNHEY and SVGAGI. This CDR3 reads CASSPPGRDTQYF. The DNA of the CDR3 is TGTGCCAGCAGTCCTCCCGGGAGGGATACGCAGTATTTT.

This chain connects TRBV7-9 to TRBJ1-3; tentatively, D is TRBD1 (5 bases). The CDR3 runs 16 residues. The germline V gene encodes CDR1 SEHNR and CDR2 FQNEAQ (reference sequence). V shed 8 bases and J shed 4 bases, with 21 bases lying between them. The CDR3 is CASLYSGTGTGNTIYF. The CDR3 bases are TGTGCCAGCTTGTATAGCGGGACCGGGACGGGAAACACCATATATTTT.

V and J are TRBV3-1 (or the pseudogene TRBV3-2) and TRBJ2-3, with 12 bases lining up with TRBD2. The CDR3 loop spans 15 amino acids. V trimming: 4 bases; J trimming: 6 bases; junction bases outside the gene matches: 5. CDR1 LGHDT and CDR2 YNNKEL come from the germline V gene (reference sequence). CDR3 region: CASSPSGGAYDTQYF. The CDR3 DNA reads TGTGCCAGCAGCCCTAGCGGGGGGGCATATGATACGCAGTATTTT.

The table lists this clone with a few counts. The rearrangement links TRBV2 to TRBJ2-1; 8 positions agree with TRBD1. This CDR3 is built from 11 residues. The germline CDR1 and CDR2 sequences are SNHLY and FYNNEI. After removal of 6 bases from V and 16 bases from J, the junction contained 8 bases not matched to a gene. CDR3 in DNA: TGTGCCAGCAGCCCTCCCGGGACAGGTTTCTTC. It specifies CASSPPGTGFF.

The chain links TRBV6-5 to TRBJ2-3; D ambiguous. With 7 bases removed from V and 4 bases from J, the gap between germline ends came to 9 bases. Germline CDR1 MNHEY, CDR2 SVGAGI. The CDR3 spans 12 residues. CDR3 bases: TGTGCCAGCACTGCGAGATCAGATACGCAGTATTTT. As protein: CASTARSDTQYF.

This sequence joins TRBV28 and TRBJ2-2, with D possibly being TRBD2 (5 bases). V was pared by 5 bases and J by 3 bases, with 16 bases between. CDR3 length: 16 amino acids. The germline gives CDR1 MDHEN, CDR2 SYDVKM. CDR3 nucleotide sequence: TGTGCCAGCAGTGCTCGGTCCTACGGGGACACCGGGGAGCTGTTTTTT. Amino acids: CASSARSYGDTGELFF.

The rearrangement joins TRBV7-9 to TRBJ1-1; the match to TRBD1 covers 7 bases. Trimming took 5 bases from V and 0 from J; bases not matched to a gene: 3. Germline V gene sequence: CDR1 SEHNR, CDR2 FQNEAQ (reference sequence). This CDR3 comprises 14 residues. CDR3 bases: TGTGCCAGCAGCCTGGGACAGTTGAACACTGAAGCTTTCTTT. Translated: CASSLGQLNTEAFF.

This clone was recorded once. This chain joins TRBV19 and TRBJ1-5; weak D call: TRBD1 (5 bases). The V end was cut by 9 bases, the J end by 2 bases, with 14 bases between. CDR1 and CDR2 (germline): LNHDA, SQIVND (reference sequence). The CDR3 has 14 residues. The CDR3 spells CASSSAGGNQPQHF. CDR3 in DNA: TGTGCCAGCAGCTCCGCGGGGGGCAATCAGCCCCAGCATTTT.

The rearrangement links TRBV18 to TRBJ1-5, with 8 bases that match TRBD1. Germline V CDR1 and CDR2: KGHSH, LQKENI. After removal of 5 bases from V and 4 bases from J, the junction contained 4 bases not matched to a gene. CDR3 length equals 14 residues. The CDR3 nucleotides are TGTGCCAGCTCAATAGACAGGGGTAATCAGCCCCAGCATTTT. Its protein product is CASSIDRGNQPQHF.

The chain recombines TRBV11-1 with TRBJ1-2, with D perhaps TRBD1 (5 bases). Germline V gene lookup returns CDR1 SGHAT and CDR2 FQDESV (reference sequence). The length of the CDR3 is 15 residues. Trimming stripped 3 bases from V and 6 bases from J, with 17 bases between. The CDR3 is CASSLDIRESNGYTF. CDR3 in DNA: TGTGCCAGCAGCTTGGATATCAGGGAATCCAATGGCTACACCTTC.

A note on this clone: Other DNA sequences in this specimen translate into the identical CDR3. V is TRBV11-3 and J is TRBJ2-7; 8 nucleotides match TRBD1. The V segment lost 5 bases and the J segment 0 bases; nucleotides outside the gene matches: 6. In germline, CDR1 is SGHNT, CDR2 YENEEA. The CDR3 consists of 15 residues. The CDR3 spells CASSPGTGNSYEQYF. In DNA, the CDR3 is TGTGCCAGCAGCCCCGGGACAGGCAACTCCTACGAGCAGTACTTC.

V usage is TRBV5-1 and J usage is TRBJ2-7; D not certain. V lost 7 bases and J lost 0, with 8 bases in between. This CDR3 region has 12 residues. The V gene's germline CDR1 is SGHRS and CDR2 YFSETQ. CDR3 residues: CASPSGSYEQYF. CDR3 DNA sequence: TGCGCCAGCCCTTCAGGCTCCTACGAGCAGTACTTC.

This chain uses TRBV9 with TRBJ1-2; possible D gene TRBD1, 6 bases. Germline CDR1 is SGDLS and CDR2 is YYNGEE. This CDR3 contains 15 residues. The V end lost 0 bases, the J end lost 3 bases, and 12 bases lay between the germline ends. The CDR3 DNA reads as TGTGCCAGCAGCGTAGAGGGGGGGCCCGACTATGGCTACACCTTC. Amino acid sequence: CASSVEGGPDYGYTF.

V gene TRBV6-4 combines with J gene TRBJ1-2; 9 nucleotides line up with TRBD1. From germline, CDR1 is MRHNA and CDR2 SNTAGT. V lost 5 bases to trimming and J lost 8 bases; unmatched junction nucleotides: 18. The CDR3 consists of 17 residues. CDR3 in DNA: TGTGCCAGCAGTAAAACGGAGGGACAGGGAAGAGTTGACGGCTACACCTTC. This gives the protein CASSKTEGQGRVDGYTF.

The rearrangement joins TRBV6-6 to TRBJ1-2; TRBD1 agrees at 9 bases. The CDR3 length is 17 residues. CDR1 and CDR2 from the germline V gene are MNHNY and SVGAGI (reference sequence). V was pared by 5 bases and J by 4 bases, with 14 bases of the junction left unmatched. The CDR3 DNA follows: TGTGCCAGCAGTCACACGCCGGGACAGGGTATTCCCTATGGCTACACCTTC. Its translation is CASSHTPGQGIPYGYTF.

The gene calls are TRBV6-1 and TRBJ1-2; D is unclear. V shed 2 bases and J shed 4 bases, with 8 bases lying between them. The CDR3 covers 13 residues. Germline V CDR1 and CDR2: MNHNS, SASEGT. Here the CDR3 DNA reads TGTGCCAGCAGTGAATCGGTTATCTATGGCTACACCTTC. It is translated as CASSESVIYGYTF.

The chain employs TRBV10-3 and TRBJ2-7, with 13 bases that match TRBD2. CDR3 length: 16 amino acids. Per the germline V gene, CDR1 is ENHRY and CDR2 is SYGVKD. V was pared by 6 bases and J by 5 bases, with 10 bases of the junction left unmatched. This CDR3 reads CAISAATSGRQDEQYF. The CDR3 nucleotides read TGTGCCATCAGCGCCGCGACTAGCGGGAGGCAGGACGAGCAGTACTTC.

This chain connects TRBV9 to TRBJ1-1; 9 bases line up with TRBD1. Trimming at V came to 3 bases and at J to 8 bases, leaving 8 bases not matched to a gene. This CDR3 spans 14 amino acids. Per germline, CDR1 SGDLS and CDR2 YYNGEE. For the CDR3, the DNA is TGTGCCAGCAGCGCTCTTACAGGGGGCGGCGAAGCTTTCTTT. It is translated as CASSALTGGGEAFF. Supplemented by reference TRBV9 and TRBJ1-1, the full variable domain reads DSGVTQTPKHLITATGQRVTLRCSPRSGDLSVYWYQQSLDQGLQFLIQYYNGEERAKGNILERFSAQQFPDLHSELNLSSLELGDSALYFCASSALTGGGEAFFGQGTRLTVV.

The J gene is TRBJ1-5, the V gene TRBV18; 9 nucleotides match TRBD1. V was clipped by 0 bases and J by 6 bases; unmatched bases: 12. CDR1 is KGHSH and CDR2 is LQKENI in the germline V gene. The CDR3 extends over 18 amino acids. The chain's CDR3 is CASSPPGIGQGFGQPQHF. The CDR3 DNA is TGTGCCAGCTCACCACCGGGCATAGGACAGGGGTTCGGTCAGCCCCAGCATTTT.

The CDR3 DNA is TGTGCCAGCAGCTTAGCAGGGGTGAACACTGAAGCTTTCTTT. Translated: CASSLAGVNTEAFF. The chain joins TRBV11-3 to TRBJ1-1, with D perhaps TRBD1 (6 bases). Germline values: CDR1 SGHNT, CDR2 YENEEA. This CDR3 is built from 14 residues. The V end lost 1 base, the J end lost 0 bases, and 6 bases lay between the germline ends.

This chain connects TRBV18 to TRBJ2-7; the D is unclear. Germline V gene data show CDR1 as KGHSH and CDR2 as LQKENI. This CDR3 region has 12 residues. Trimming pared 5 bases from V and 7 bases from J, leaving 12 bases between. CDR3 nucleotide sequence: TGTGCCAGCTCAGAGGCCTCGAGGGAGCAGTACTTC. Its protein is CASSEASREQYF. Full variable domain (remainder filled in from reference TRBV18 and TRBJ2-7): NAGVMQNPRHLVRRRGQEARLRCSPMKGHSHVYWYRQLPEEGLKFMVYLQKENIIDESGMPKERFSAEFPKEGPSILRIQQVVRGDSAAYFCASSEASREQYFGPGTRLTVT.

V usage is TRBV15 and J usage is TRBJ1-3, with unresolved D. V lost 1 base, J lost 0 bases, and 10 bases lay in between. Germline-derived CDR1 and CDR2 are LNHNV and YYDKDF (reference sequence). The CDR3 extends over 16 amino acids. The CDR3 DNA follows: TGTGCCACCAGCAGAGTTACCTCAGGCTCTGGAAACACCATATATTTT. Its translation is CATSRVTSGSGNTIYF.